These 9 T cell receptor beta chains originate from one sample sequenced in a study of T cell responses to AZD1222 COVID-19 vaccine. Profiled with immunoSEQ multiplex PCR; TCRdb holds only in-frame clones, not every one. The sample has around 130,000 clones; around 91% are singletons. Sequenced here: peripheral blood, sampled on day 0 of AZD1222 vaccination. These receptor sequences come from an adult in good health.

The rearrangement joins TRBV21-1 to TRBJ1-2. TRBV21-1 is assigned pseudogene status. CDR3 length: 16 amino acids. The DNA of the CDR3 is TGTGCCAGCAGAACCGGGGACGGCGACAGTTCCTATGGCTACACCTTC. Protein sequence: CASRTGDGDSSYGYTF.

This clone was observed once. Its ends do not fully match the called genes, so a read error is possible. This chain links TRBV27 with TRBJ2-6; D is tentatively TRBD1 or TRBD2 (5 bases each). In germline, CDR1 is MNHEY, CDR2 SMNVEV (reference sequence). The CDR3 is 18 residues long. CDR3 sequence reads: CASSLGWGKVSGANVPTF. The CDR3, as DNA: TGTGCCAGCAGTTTAGGATGGGGGAAAGTATCTGGGGCCAACGTCCCGACTTTC.

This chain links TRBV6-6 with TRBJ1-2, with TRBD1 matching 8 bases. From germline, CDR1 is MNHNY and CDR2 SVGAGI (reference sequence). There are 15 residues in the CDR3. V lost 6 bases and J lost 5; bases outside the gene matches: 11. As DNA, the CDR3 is TGTGCCAGCAGCTCCGCACGAGACAGGGGATATGGCTACACCTTC. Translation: CASSSARDRGYGYTF.

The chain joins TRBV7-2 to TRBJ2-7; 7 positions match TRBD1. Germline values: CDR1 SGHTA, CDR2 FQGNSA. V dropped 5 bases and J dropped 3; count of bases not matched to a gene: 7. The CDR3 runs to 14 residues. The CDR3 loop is CASSRDSSFYEQYF. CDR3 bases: TGTGCCAGCAGCCGGGACAGTAGTTTCTACGAGCAGTACTTC.

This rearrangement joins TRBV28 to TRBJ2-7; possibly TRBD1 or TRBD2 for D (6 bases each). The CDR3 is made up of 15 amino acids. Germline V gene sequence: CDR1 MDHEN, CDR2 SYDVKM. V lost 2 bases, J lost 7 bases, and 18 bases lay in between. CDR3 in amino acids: CASSLPGGRVGEQYF. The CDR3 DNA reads TGTGCCAGCAGTTTACCCGGGGGCAGGGTAGGGGAGCAGTACTTC.

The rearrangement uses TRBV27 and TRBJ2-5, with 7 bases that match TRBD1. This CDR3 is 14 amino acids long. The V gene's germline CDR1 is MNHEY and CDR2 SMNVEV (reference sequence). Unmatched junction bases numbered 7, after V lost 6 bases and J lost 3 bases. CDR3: CASRPLDREETQYF. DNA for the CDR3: TGTGCCAGCAGGCCCCTCGACAGGGAAGAGACCCAGTACTTC.

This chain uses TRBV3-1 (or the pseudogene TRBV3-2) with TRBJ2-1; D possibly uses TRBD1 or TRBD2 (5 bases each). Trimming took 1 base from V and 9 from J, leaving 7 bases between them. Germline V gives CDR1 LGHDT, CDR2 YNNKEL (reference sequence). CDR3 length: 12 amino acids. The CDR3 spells CASSQAGTEQFF. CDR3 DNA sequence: TGTGCCAGCAGCCAAGCCGGGACTGAGCAGTTCTTC.

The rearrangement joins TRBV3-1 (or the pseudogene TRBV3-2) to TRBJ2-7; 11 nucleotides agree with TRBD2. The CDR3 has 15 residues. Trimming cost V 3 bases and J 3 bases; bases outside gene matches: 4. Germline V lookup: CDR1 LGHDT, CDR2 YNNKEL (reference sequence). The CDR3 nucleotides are TGTGCCAGCAGCCAGCCTAGCGGGGGGATCTACGAGCAGTACTTC. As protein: CASSQPSGGIYEQYF.

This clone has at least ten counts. CDR3 in DNA: TGTGCCAGCAGTTCATTTGCCCCCCCTGAAGCTTTCTTT. Translated: CASSSFAPPEAFF. The chain recombines TRBV27 with TRBJ1-1; the D is unclear. Germline-derived CDR1 and CDR2 are MNHEY and SMNVEV (reference sequence). The CDR3 contains 13 residues. V shed 4 bases and J shed 6 bases, with 12 bases lying between them.